The text below deals with one TCR beta chain. Its target is not known. The study ran its PCR with 60 Vbeta and 13 Jbeta primers. This table comes from immunoSEQ multiplex PCR, and its TCRdb copy is limited to in-frame clones, with some not included. Counted here are fewer than 90,000 clones, approximately 80% occurring once; the ten biggest clones make up 6.5% to 8%. This entry is derived from a study of cytomegalovirus exposure and HLA in healthy donors. General observations from the study: Within an earlier analysis, most TCR beta V segments proved productive either about 90% or about 30% of the time. When the data were analyzed later, several of the most significant clusters appeared to be linked to common viral pathogens.

Germline V gives CDR1 SGDLS, CDR2 YYNGEE. This CDR3 comprises 13 residues. V lost 1 base and J lost 6, with 10 bases in between. The rearrangement links TRBV9 to TRBJ1-2; D remains ambiguous. The origin of this receptor is a human donor in good health. The sample taken for sequencing was PBMCs. The CDR3 DNA reads TGTGCCAGCAGCGTACCGGGGTTTAATGGCTACACCTTC. Protein sequence: CASSVPGFNGYTF.